These T cell receptor beta chains were read from a single sample in a study of blood T cell repertoires in COVID-19. Produced via immunoSEQ multiplex PCR; TCRdb's table is partial and in-frame only. The sample has approximately 140,000 clones, about four fifths seen once; the top ten hold approximately 5.8%. Specimen: peripheral blood. The receptors shown here come from a human donor in a cohort sampled during active COVID-19. CDR3s include the opening cysteine and the closing phenylalanine or tryptophan. Fields, in order: D gene, J gene, clone size, V gene, CDR3 protein, CDR3 DNA. A D gene is named only where the DNA matches it firmly. Only part of the rows carry a size: once, few, many, or a class if the clone is expanded.

D: TRBD2
J: TRBJ2-1
size: .
V: TRBV4-2
CDR3: CASSQDSGGDYNEQFF
DNA: TGTGCCAGCAGCCAAGACAGCGGGGGGGATTACAATGAGCAGTTCTTC

D: TRBD2
J: TRBJ2-1
size: once
V: TRBV14
CDR3: CASSQGVLAGAYNEQFF
DNA: TGTGCCAGCAGCCAAGGGGTCTTAGCGGGGGCTTACAATGAGCAGTTCTTC

D: .
J: TRBJ2-7
size: .
V: TRBV4-3
CDR3: CASSRTRRGYEQYF
DNA: TGCGCCAGCAGCCGAACGCGACGGGGATACGAGCAGTACTTC

D: .
J: TRBJ1-1
size: .
V: TRBV12-2
CDR3: CASRPTGGTNTEAFF
DNA: TGTGCAAGTCGCCCGACAGGGGGTACGAACACTGAAGCTTTCTTT

D: .
J: TRBJ2-5
size: once
V: TRBV7-3
CDR3: CASSFRTGETQYF
DNA: TGTGCCAGCAGCTTTAGAACGGGAGAGACCCAGTACTTC

D: .
J: TRBJ1-4
size: .
V: TRBV30
CDR3: CAWCPESNEKLFF
DNA: TGTGCCTGGTGTCCGGAGTCTAATGAAAAACTGTTTTTT

D: .
J: TRBJ2-7
size: .
V: TRBV30
CDR3: CAWRAKGRGTYEQYF
DNA: TGTGCCTGGAGAGCCAAGGGGAGGGGGACCTACGAGCAGTACTTC

D: .
J: TRBJ1-4
size: .
V: TRBV2
CDR3: CASRRGSEKLFF
DNA: TGTGCCAGCCGGCGGGGAAGTGAAAAACTGTTTTTT

D: TRBD1
J: TRBJ1-2
size: .
V: TRBV5-4
CDR3: CASSLGQGEVGGYTF
DNA: TGTGCCAGCAGCTTGGGACAGGGTGAGGTCGGAGGCTACACCTTC

D: .
J: TRBJ1-2
size: .
V: TRBV29-1
CDR3: CSVRMTNYGYTF
DNA: TGCAGCGTGCGCATGACTAACTATGGCTACACCTTC

D: TRBD2
J: TRBJ2-3
size: .
V: TRBV7-3
CDR3: CASSLRGGPTDTQYF
DNA: TGTGCCAGCAGCTTAAGGGGGGGTCCCACAGATACGCAGTATTTT

D: .
J: TRBJ1-4
size: .
V: TRBV19
CDR3: CASSLNREEKLFF
DNA: TGTGCCAGTAGTTTGAACAGGGAGGAAAAACTGTTTTTT

D: .
J: TRBJ2-1
size: .
V: TRBV5-4
CDR3: CASSLRAYNEQFF
DNA: TGTGCCAGCAGCTTGCGCGCCTACAATGAGCAGTTCTTC

D: .
J: TRBJ2-5
size: .
V: TRBV5-4
CDR3: CASSSQETQYF
DNA: TGTGCCAGCAGCTCCCAGGAGACCCAGTACTTC

D: TRBD1
J: TRBJ2-1
size: .
V: TRBV6-2/TRBV6-3
CDR3: CASSRIDRGGANEQFF
DNA: TGTGCCAGCAGTAGAATAGACAGGGGGGGGGCGAATGAGCAGTTCTTC

D: .
J: TRBJ1-4
size: .
V: TRBV6-2/TRBV6-3
CDR3: CASRPVDTLNEKLFF
DNA: TGTGCCAGCAGACCTGTCGACACTCTTAATGAAAAACTGTTTTTT

D: .
J: TRBJ1-6
size: .
V: TRBV15
CDR3: CATSRRGGADSPLHF
DNA: TGTGCCACCAGCAGACGGGGCGGGGCTGATTCACCCCTCCACTTT

D: .
J: TRBJ2-7
size: .
V: TRBV19
CDR3: CASSTGISRSAPPYEQYF
DNA: TGTGCCAGTAGTACAGGGATATCGCGCTCCGCTCCACCCTACGAGCAGTACTTC

D: .
J: TRBJ1-5
size: .
V: TRBV7-2
CDR3: CASSRSTGLRQPQHF
DNA: TGTGCCAGCAGCCGTAGCACAGGGTTACGGCAGCCCCAGCATTTT

D: TRBD1
J: TRBJ1-1
size: .
V: TRBV30
CDR3: CAWSSNRGVGTEAFF
DNA: TGTGCCTGGAGCTCGAACAGGGGTGTAGGCACTGAAGCTTTCTTT

D: .
J: TRBJ1-6
size: .
V: TRBV19
CDR3: CASSIDPGVDSPLHF
DNA: TGTGCCAGTAGTATAGATCCGGGGGTGGATTCACCCCTCCACTTT

D: .
J: TRBJ2-7
size: .
V: TRBV19
CDR3: CASSLGQISEQYF
DNA: TGTGCCAGTAGTCTAGGACAGATCTCCGAGCAGTACTTC

D: .
J: TRBJ2-1
size: once
V: TRBV4-3
CDR3: CASSQGASASYNEQFF
DNA: TGCGCCAGCAGCCAAGGCGCTAGCGCATCCTACAATGAGCAGTTCTTC

D: .
J: TRBJ1-2
size: .
V: TRBV4-2
CDR3: CASSQDPRGRSGYTF
DNA: TGTGCCAGCAGCCAAGACCCGCGGGGCCGGTCCGGCTACACCTTC

D: .
J: TRBJ1-5
size: .
V: TRBV2
CDR3: CASSPGPGGEPQHF
DNA: TGTGCCAGCAGCCCAGGACCGGGCGGGGAGCCCCAGCATTTT

D: TRBD2
J: TRBJ2-1
size: .
V: TRBV5-3
CDR3: CARRTRLAGRNEQFF
DNA: TGTGCCAGAAGAACGAGACTAGCGGGGCGGAATGAGCAGTTCTTC

D: TRBD1
J: TRBJ2-7
size: .
V: TRBV19
CDR3: CASSMGTGGYEQYF
DNA: TGTGCCAGTAGTATGGGGACAGGGGGCTACGAGCAGTACTTC

D: .
J: TRBJ1-6
size: few
V: TRBV7-2
CDR3: CASSLGLIYNSPLHF
DNA: TGTGCCAGCAGCTTGGGACTGATTTATAATTCACCCCTCCACTTT

D: TRBD2
J: TRBJ2-1
size: .
V: TRBV10-3
CDR3: CAISRDGLAGEGMQFF
DNA: TGTGCCATCAGTCGCGACGGACTAGCGGGGGAAGGTATGCAGTTCTTC

D: .
J: TRBJ1-3
size: .
V: TRBV5-6
CDR3: CASSLGPSSGNTIYF
DNA: TGTGCCAGCAGCTTGGGTCCCAGCTCTGGAAACACCATATATTTT

D: TRBD1
J: TRBJ1-1
size: .
V: TRBV7-9
CDR3: CASSLLRGQGGKKNTEAFF
DNA: TGTGCCAGCAGCTTGTTGAGGGGACAGGGGGGCAAAAAGAACACTGAAGCTTTCTTT

D: TRBD2
J: TRBJ2-3
size: .
V: TRBV9
CDR3: CASSVSGGSTDTQYF
DNA: TGTGCCAGCAGCGTAAGCGGGGGATCGACAGATACGCAGTATTTT

D: TRBD2
J: TRBJ2-1
size: .
V: TRBV3-1/TRBV3-2
CDR3: CASSQSGGDEQFF
DNA: TGTGCCAGCAGCCAATCCGGGGGGGATGAGCAGTTCTTC

D: .
J: TRBJ2-7
size: .
V: TRBV5-5
CDR3: CASSFVGRTYEQYF
DNA: TGTGCCAGCAGCTTTGTTGGCAGAACCTACGAGCAGTACTTC

D: .
J: TRBJ2-2
size: .
V: TRBV12-3/TRBV12-4
CDR3: CASSGARTGELFF
DNA: TGTGCCAGCAGTGGGGCACGCACCGGGGAGCTGTTTTTT

D: TRBD1
J: TRBJ1-1
size: .
V: TRBV13
CDR3: CASSPFSGTGGDAEAFF
DNA: TGTGCCAGCAGCCCTTTTTCCGGGACAGGGGGCGATGCTGAAGCTTTCTTT

D: .
J: TRBJ2-5
size: .
V: TRBV5-1
CDR3: CASSEEPSPLQETQYF
DNA: TGCGCCAGCAGCGAGGAACCTTCCCCTCTGCAAGAGACCCAGTACTTC

D: .
J: TRBJ2-1
size: few
V: TRBV7-9
CDR3: CASSLEQGVYNEQFF
DNA: TGTGCCAGCAGCTTAGAACAGGGCGTCTACAATGAGCAGTTCTTC

D: .
J: TRBJ2-7
size: few
V: TRBV29-1
CDR3: CSVRVTYEQYF
DNA: TGCAGCGTTCGGGTAACCTACGAGCAGTACTTC

D: TRBD1
J: TRBJ2-6
size: .
V: TRBV7-3
CDR3: CASGQGATGANVLTF
DNA: TGTGCCAGCGGACAGGGGGCGACCGGGGCCAACGTCCTGACTTTC

D: TRBD2
J: TRBJ2-3
size: .
V: TRBV6-4
CDR3: CASSDSSGGTDTQYF
DNA: TGTGCCAGCAGTGACTCTAGCGGGGGAACAGATACGCAGTATTTT

D: TRBD2
J: TRBJ2-1
size: .
V: TRBV6-5
CDR3: CASSTLAGGLNEQFF
DNA: TGTGCCAGCAGTACACTAGCGGGGGGCCTCAATGAGCAGTTCTTC

D: .
J: TRBJ2-1
size: few
V: TRBV5-5
CDR3: CASSFVFDWYNEQFF
DNA: TGTGCCAGCAGCTTTGTCTTCGACTGGTACAATGAGCAGTTCTTC

D: .
J: TRBJ1-4
size: .
V: TRBV28
CDR3: CASSSIPGPGGLFF
DNA: TGTGCCAGCAGCTCCATTCCGGGGCCCGGGGGACTGTTTTTT

D: .
J: TRBJ2-2
size: .
V: TRBV5-1
CDR3: CASSLAQTGTGELFF
DNA: TGCGCCAGCAGCTTGGCCCAGACAGGAACCGGGGAGCTGTTTTTT

D: .
J: TRBJ2-1
size: .
V: TRBV2
CDR3: CASSSDSDNEQFF
DNA: TGTGCCAGCAGTAGCGACAGTGACAATGAGCAGTTCTTC

D: TRBD2
J: TRBJ2-3
size: .
V: TRBV2
CDR3: CASSRLAGGIGVGTDTQYF
DNA: TGTGCCAGCAGCCGACTAGCGGGGGGGATCGGCGTGGGCACAGATACGCAGTATTTT

D: .
J: TRBJ1-6
size: .
V: TRBV7-2
CDR3: CASSLLGPGAGPPLHF
DNA: TGTGCCAGCAGCTTACTCGGGCCAGGGGCGGGTCCACCCCTCCACTTT

D: TRBD1
J: TRBJ1-1
size: many
V: TRBV4-1
CDR3: CASSQGGGAGFTEAFF
DNA: TGCGCCAGCAGCCAAGGAGGGGGCGCGGGGTTCACTGAAGCTTTCTTT

D: .
J: TRBJ1-2
size: .
V: TRBV3-1/TRBV3-2
CDR3: CASSQDSRGYGYTF
DNA: TGTGCCAGCAGCCAAGATTCAAGAGGCTATGGCTACACCTTC